The present T cell receptor (beta chain) was sequenced within a study of cytomegalovirus exposure and HLA in healthy donors. Findings and limits, study-wide: Presence/absence comparisons presumed near-even sequencing depth among donors. A few chains tied to CMV proved CMV antigen-specific in vitro.

Both 60 Vbeta primers and 13 Jbeta primers went into the PCR. Profiling relied on immunoSEQ multiplex PCR, and the TCRdb table lists in-frame clones only, not all of them. The table shows 55,000 to 65,000 clones, with roughly 80% occurring only once. On this clone itself: Its antigen remains unidentified.

The donors gave bone marrow, and they were healthy. Germline V lookup: CDR1 SGHRS, CDR2 YFSETQ. The trim removed 2 bases at V and 3 bases at J, leaving 4 bases unmatched. This CDR3 is 14 amino acids long. What was sequenced was PBMCs. The TCR comes from a human donor in good health. The chain recombines TRBV5-1 with TRBJ2-5; 7 bases agree with TRBD2. The CDR3 DNA reads as TGCGCCAGCAGCTTCCAGGGAGGGAAAGAGACCCAGTACTTC. Residues: CASSFQGGKETQYF.